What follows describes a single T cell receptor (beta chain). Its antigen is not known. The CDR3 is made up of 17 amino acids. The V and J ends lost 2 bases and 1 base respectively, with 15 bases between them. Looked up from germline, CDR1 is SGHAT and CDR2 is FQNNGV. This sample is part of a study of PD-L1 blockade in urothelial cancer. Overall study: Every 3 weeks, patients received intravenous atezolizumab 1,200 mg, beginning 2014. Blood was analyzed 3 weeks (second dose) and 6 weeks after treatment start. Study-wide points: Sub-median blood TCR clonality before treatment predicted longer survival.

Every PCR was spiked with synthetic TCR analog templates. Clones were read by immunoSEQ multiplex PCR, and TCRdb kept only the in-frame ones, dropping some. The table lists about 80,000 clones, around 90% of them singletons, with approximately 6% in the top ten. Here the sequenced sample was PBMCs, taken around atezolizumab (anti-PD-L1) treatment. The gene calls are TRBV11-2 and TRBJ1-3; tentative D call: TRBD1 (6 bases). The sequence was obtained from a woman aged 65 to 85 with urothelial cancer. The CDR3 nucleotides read TGTGCCAGCAGCTTATTACAGGGAGGGCGGTCTGGAAACACCATATATTTT. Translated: CASSLLQGGRSGNTIYF.